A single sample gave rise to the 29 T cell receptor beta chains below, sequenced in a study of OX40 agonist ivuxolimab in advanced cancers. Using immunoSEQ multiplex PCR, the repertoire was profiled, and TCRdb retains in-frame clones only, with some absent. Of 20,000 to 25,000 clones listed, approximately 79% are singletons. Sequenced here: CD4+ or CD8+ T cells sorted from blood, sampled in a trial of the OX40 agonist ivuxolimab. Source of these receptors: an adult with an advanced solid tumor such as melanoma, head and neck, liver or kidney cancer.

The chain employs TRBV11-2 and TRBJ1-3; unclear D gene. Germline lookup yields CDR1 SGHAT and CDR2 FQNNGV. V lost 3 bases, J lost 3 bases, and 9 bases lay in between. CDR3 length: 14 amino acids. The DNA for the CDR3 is TGTGCCAGCAGCTTTGAGGCAGGTGGAAACACCATATATTTT. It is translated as CASSFEAGGNTIYF.

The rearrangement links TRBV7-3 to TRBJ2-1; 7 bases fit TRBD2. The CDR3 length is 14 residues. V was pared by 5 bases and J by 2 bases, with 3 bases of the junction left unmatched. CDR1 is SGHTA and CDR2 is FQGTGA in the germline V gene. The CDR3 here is CASSLGTTYNEQFF. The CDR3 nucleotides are TGTGCCAGCAGCCTCGGGACTACCTACAATGAGCAGTTCTTC.

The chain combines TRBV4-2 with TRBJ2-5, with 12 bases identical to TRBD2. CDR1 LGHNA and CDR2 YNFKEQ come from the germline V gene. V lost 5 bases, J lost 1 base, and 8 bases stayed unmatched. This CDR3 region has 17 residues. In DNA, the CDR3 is TGTGCCAGCAGCGCTTCAACTAGCGGGGGGATCCAAGAGACCCAGTACTTC. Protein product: CASSASTSGGIQETQYF.

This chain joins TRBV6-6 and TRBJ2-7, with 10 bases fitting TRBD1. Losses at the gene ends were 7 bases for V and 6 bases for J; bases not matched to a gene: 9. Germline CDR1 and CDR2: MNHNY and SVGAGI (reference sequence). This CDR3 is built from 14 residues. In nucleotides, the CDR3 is TGTGCCAGCAAACCCGGGACAGGGGTGAGCGAGCAGTACTTC. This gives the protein CASKPGTGVSEQYF.

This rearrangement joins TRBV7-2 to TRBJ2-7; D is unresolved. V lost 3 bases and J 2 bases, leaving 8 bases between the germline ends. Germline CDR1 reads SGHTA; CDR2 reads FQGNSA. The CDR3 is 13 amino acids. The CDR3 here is CASSLHETYEQYF. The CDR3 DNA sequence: TGTGCCAGCAGCTTGCACGAAACCTACGAGCAGTACTTC.

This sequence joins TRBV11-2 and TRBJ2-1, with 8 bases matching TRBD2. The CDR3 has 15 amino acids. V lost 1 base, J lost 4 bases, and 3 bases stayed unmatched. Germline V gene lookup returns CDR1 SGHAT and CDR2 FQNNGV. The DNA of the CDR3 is TGTGCCAGCAGCTTAGCCAGCGGGGGATACAATGAGCAGTTCTTC. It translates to CASSLASGGYNEQFF.

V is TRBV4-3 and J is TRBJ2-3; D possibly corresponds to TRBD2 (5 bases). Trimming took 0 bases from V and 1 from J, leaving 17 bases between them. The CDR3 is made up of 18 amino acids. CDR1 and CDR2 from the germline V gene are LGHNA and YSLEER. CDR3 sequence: CASSQERPPAGRTDTQYF. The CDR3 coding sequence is TGCGCCAGCAGCCAAGAACGGCCGCCGGCGGGCCGCACAGATACGCAGTATTTT.

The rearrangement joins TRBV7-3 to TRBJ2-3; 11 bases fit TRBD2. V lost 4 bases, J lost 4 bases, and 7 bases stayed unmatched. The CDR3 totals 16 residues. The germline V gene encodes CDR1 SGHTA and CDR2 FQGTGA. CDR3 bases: TGTGCCAGCAGCTCGACGACTAGCGGGGCCCCAGATACGCAGTATTTT. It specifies CASSSTTSGAPDTQYF.

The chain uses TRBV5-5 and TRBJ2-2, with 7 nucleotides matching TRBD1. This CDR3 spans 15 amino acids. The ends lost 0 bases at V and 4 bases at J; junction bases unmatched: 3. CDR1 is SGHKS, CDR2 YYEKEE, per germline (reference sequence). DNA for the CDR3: TGTGCCAGCAGCTTGGTGAGGGGGCCCACCGGGGAGCTGTTTTTT. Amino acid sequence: CASSLVRGPTGELFF.

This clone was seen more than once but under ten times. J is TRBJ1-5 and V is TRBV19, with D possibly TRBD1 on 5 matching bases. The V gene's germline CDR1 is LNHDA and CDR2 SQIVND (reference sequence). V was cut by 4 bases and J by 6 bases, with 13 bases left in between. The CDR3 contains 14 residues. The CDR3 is CASSTRTPGQPQHF. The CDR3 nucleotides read TGTGCCAGTAGTACGCGGACACCGGGTCAGCCCCAGCATTTT. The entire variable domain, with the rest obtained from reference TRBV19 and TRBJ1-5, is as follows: DGGITQSPKYLFRKEGQNVTLSCEQNLNHDAMYWYRQDPGQGLRLIYYSQIVNDFQKGDIAEGYSVSREKKESFPLTVTSAQKNPTAFYLCASSTRTPGQPQHFGDGTRLSIL.

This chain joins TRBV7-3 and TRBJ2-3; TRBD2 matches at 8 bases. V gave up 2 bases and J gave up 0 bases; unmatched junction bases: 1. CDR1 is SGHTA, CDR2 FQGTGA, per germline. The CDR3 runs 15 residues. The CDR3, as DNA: TGTGCCAGCAGCTTATTAGCGGGGAGCACAGATACGCAGTATTTT. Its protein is CASSLLAGSTDTQYF.

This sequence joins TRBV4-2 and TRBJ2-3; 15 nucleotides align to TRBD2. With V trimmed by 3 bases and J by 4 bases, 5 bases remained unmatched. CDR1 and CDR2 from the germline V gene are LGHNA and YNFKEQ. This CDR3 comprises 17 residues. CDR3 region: CASSQRTSGGAPDTQYF. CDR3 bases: TGTGCCAGCAGCCAGAGGACTAGCGGGGGGGCCCCAGATACGCAGTATTTT.

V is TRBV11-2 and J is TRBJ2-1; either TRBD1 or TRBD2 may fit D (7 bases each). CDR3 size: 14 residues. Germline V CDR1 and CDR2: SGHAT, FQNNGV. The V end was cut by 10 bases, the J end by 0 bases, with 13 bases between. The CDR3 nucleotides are TGTGCCATTCAGCGGGACAGCTCCTACAATGAGCAGTTCTTC. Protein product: CAIQRDSSYNEQFF.

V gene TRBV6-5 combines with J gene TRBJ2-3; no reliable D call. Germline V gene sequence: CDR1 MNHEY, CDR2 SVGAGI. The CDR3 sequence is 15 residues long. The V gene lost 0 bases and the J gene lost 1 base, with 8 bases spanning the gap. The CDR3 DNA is TGTGCCAGCAGTTACTCCCCCGGTGGCACAGATACGCAGTATTTT. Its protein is CASSYSPGGTDTQYF.

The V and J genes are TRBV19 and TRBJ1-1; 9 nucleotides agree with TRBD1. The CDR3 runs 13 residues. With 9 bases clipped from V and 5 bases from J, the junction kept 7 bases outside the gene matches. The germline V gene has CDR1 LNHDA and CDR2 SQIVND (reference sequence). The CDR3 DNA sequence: TGTGCCAGCAGCGGACAGGGGTGGACTGAAGCTTTCTTT. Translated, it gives CASSGQGWTEAFF.

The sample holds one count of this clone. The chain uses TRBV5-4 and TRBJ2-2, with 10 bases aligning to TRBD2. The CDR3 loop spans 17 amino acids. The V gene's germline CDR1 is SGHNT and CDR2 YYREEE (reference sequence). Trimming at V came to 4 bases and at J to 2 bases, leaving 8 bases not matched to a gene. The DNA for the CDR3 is TGTGCCAGCAGCACTAGAACTAGCGGGACTAACACCGGGGAGCTGTTTTTT. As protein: CASSTRTSGTNTGELFF.

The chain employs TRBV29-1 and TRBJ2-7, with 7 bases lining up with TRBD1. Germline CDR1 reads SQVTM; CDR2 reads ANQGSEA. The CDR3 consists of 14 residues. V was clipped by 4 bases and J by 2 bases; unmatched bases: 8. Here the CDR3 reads CSVAGQLTTYEQYF. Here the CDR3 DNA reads TGCAGCGTTGCGGGACAGCTTACCACCTACGAGCAGTACTTC.

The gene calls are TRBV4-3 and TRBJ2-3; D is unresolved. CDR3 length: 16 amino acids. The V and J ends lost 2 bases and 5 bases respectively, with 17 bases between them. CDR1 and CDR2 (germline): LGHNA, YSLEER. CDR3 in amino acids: CASSQSRLSPLDTQYF. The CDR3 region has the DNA TGCGCCAGCAGCCAATCAAGACTCAGCCCCCTAGATACGCAGTATTTT.

CDR3 sequence: CASSLDEKTRYEQYF. In DNA, the CDR3 is TGTGCCAGCAGTCTCGATGAGAAGACTCGCTACGAGCAGTACTTC. V usage is TRBV7-3 and J usage is TRBJ2-7; D unclear. CDR3 length equals 15 residues. Germline CDR1 and CDR2: SGHTA and FQGTGA. V lost 6 bases and J 3 bases, leaving 18 bases between the germline ends.

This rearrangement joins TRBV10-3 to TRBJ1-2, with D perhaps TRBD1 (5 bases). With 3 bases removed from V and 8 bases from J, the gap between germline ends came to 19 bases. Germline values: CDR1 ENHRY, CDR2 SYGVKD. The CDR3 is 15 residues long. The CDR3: CAISDPLSRAGGYTF. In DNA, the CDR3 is TGTGCCATCAGTGACCCCCTATCCAGGGCGGGCGGCTACACCTTC.

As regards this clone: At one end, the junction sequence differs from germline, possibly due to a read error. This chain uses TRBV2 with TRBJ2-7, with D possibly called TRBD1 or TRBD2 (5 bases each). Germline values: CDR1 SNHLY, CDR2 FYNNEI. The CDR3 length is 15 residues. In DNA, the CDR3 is TGTGCCAGCGGTGAACCCCGGGACGGAGCCTACGAGCAGTACTTC. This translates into CASGEPRDGAYEQYF.

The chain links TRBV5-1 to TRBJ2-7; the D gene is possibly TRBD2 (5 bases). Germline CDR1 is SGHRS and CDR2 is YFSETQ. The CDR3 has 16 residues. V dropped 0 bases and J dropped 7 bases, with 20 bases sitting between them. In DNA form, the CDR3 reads TGCGCCAGCAGCTTGGATCTTGGCCGCCCGGGGAGAGAGCAGTACTTC. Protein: CASSLDLGRPGREQYF.

The CDR3 bases are TGTGCCAGCAGTTATCCCAGCGGGGGCCAAGAGACCCAGTACTTC. It specifies CASSYPSGGQETQYF. The genes are TRBV6-7 and TRBJ2-5, with 8 bases lining up with TRBD2. TRBV6-7 is assigned to the ORF class and has an uncertain function. CDR3 length equals 15 residues. J was trimmed by 1 base and V by 3 bases; bases with no gene match: 4.

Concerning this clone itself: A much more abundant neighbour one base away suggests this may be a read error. The CDR3 nucleotides are TGTGCCAGCAGGGACAGGGGGTCCGAAGCTTTCTTT. Amino acids: CASRDRGSEAFF. The V call is TRBV2, the J call TRBJ1-1, with TRBD1 matching 10 bases. There are 12 residues in the CDR3. Germline assignment: CDR1 SNHLY and CDR2 FYNNEI. V lost 6 bases and J lost 8; bases outside the gene matches: 3.

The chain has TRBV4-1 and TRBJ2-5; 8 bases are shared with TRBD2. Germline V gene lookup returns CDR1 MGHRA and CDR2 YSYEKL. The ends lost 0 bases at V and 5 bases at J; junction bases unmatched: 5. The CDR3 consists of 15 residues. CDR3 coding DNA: TGCGCCAGCAGCCAAGAATACGGGGGGGTGGAGACCCAGTACTTC. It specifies CASSQEYGGVETQYF.

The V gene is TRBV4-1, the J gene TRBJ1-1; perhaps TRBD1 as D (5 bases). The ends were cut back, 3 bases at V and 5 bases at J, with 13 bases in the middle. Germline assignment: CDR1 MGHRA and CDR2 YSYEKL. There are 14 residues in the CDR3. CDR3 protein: CASSHGTTETEAFF. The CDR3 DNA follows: TGCGCCAGCAGCCACGGGACCACTGAAACTGAAGCTTTCTTT.

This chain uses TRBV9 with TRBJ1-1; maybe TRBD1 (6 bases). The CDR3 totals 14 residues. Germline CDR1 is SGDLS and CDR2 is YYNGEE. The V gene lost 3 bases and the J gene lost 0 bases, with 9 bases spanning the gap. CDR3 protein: CASSAQGLNTEAFF. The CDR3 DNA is TGTGCCAGCAGCGCCCAGGGGTTGAACACTGAAGCTTTCTTT.

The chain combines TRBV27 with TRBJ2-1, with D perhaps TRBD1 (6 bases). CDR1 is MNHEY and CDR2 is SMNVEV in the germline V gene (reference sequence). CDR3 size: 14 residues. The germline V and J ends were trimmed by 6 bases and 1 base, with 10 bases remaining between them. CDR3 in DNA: TGTGCCAGCAGCCCTAGGGGGTCCTACAATGAGCAGTTCTTC. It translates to CASSPRGSYNEQFF.

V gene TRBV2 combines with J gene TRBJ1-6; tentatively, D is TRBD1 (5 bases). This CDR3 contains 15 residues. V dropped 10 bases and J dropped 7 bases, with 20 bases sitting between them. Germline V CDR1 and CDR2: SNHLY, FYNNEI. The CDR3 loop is CATAGGGTLNSPLHF. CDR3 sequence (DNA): TGTGCCACAGCGGGGGGAGGGACCTTAAATTCACCCCTCCACTTT. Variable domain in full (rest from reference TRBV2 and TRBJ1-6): EPEVTQTPSHQVTQMGQEVILRCVPISNHLYFYWYRQILGQKVEFLVSFYNNEISEKSEIFDDQFSVERPDGSNFTLKIRSTKLEDSAMYFCATAGGGTLNSPLHFGNGTRLTVT.